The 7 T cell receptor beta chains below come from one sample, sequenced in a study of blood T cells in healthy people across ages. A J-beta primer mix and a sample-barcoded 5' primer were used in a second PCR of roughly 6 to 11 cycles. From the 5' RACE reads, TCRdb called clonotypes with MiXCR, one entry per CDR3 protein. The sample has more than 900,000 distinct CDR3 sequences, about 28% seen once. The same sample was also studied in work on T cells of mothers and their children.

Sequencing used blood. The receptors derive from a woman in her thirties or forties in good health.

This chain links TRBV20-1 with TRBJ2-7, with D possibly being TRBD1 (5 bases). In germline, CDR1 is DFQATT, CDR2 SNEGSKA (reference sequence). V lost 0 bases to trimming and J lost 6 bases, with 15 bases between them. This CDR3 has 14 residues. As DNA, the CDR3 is TGCAGTGCTAGAGACCGCCAGGGCCCCGGCGAGCAGTACTTC. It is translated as CSARDRQGPGEQYF.

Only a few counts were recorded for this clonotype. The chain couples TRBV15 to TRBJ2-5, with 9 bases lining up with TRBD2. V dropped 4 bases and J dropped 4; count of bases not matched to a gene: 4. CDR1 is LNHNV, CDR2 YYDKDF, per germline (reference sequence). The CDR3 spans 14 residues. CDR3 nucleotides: TGTGCCACCAGCACTAGCGGGGTTGGAGAGACCCAGTACTTC. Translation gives CATSTSGVGETQYF.

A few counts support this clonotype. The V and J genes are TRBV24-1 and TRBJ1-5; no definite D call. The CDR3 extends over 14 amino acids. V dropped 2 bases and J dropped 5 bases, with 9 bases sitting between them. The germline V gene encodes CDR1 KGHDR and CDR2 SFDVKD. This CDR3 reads CATSDSTLYQPQHF. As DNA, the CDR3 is TGTGCCACCAGTGATTCTACCCTCTATCAGCCCCAGCATTTT.

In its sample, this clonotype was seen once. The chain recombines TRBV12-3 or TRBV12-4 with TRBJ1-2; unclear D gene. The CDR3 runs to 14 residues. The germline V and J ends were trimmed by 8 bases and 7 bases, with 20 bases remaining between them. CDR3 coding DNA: TGTGCCAGCGGCTCCCACGGTGCGGCTGGTGGCTACACCTTC. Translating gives CASGSHGAAGGYTF.

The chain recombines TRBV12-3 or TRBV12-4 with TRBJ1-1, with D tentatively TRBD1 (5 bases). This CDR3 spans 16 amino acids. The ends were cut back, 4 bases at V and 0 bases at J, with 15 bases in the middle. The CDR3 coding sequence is TGTGCCAGCAGTTGGGGGGGTGGGGCCGTGAACACTGAAGCTTTCTTT. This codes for CASSWGGGAVNTEAFF.

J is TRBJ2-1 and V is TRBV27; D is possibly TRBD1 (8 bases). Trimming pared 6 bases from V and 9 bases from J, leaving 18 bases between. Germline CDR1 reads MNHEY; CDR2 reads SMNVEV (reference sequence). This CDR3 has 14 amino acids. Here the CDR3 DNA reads TGTGCCAGCAGCGTCGGACAGGGCGGGAGTGAGCAGTTCTTC. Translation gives CASSVGQGGSEQFF.

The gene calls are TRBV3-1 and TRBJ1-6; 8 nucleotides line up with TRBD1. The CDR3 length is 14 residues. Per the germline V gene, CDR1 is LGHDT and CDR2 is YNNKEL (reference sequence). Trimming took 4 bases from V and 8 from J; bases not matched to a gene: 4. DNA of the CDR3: TGTGCCAGCAGCCCCCTGACAGGGGATTCACCCCTCCACTTT. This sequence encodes CASSPLTGDSPLHF.